This T cell receptor (beta chain) was sequenced in a study of blood T cell repertoires in COVID-19. Germline CDR1 and CDR2: MGHRA and YSYEKL. This CDR3 region has 13 residues. Trimming at V came to 4 bases and at J to 7 bases, leaving 4 bases not matched to a gene. Original handling: Reference gene primer amplification gave estimated nucleated cell counts. The protocol was immunoSEQ multiplex PCR, while the TCRdb copy is restricted to in-frame clones and leaves out a portion. The V and J calls and clone size were taken over from that table, and D and trimming were inferred from the DNA. The sample includes roughly 570,000 clones, approximately 91% of them seen just once. This clone was detected only a few times.

The TCR originated in a woman aged 50 to 65 with COVID-19, enrolled during active disease. Sequenced sample: peripheral blood. The rearrangement uses TRBV4-1 and TRBJ1-5, with 7 bases aligning to TRBD1. The CDR3 nucleotides read TGCGCCAGCAGCCTCGGACAGGCCCAGCCCCAGCATTTT. Protein: CASSLGQAQPQHF.